These 22 T cell receptor beta chains originate from one sample sequenced in a study of cytomegalovirus exposure and HLA in healthy donors. PCR was performed using 60 Vbeta and 13 Jbeta primers. Measured with immunoSEQ multiplex PCR; TCRdb has only the in-frame clones, and not every one. The data hold approximately 150,000 clones, with around 79% observed a single time. Sequenced: PBMCs. Receptor source: a man aged 25-40 years in good health and CMV-seropositive.

The rearrangement joins TRBV29-1 to TRBJ2-2, with D possibly TRBD1 on 6 matching bases. Germline CDR1 is SQVTM and CDR2 is ANQGSEA. The CDR3 runs 15 residues. Trimming shortened V by 2 bases and J by 0 bases, and 10 bases separated the two germline ends. CDR3 sequence (DNA): TGCAGCGTTGAATTGGGACATACGAACACCGGGGAGCTGTTTTTT. It yields the protein CSVELGHTNTGELFF.

The V gene is TRBV2, the J gene TRBJ2-7; the D gene is possibly TRBD1 (5 bases). V was cut by 6 bases and J by 6 bases, with 12 bases left in between. From germline, CDR1 is SNHLY and CDR2 FYNNEI. CDR3 size: 12 residues. The CDR3 sequence is CASSAQVSEQYF. The CDR3 DNA reads TGTGCCAGCAGCGCACAGGTATCCGAGCAGTACTTC.

The chain joins TRBV2 to TRBJ1-2; D is perhaps TRBD1 (6 bases). Germline CDR1 SNHLY, CDR2 FYNNEI. The CDR3 is 13 residues long. The germline V and J ends were trimmed by 7 bases and 2 bases, with 11 bases remaining between them. CDR3 DNA sequence: TGTGCCAGCATCTTGGACAGCAACTATGGCTACACCTTC. It is translated as CASILDSNYGYTF.

In its sample, this clone was seen once. The rearrangement uses TRBV7-2 and TRBJ1-4; D not certain. V was trimmed by 4 bases and J by 8 bases, leaving 14 bases between them. CDR3 length: 14 residues. The germline V gene has CDR1 SGHTA and CDR2 FQGNSA. Written as DNA, the CDR3 is TGTGCCAGCAGCTCCGACCCAAAGAGGGAAAAACTGTTTTTT. This encodes CASSSDPKREKLFF.

The V and J genes are TRBV5-1 and TRBJ2-2; D call uncertain. CDR1 and CDR2 from the germline V gene are SGHRS and YFSETQ. Deletions cut 5 bases from V and 6 bases from J, with 11 bases between. The CDR3 spans 13 residues. In DNA, the CDR3 is TGCGCCAGCAGGAATAAAGGAGCCGGGGAGCTGTTTTTT. Translated, it gives CASRNKGAGELFF.

This chain joins TRBV11-2 and TRBJ1-1; D is perhaps TRBD1 (5 bases). Germline V gene sequence: CDR1 SGHAT, CDR2 FQNNGV. The CDR3 length is 14 residues. V lost 5 bases to trimming and J lost 5 bases, with 15 bases between them. DNA of the CDR3: TGTGCCAGCAGCGCAGGAGTGGGGGGAACTGAAGCTTTCTTT. This codes for CASSAGVGGTEAFF.

This rearrangement joins TRBV2 to TRBJ2-3; D perhaps matches TRBD2 (6 bases). The germline gives CDR1 SNHLY, CDR2 FYNNEI. The length of the CDR3 is 14 residues. V was shortened by 11 bases and J by 8 bases, with 23 bases between the two germline ends. The CDR3 nucleotides are TGTGCCCTACGCCGGGACTCCTTCCCCGGTACGCAGTATTTT. Translated, it gives CALRRDSFPGTQYF.

This clone was recorded only once. V is TRBV9 and J is TRBJ2-1; 9 bases agree with TRBD1. Germline V CDR1 and CDR2: SGDLS, YYNGEE. The ends lost 0 bases at V and 7 bases at J; junction bases unmatched: 8. The CDR3 has 16 amino acids. This chain's CDR3 is CASSVGQGDVWNEQFF. CDR3 DNA: TGTGCCAGCAGCGTAGGACAGGGGGATGTGTGGAATGAGCAGTTCTTC.

There are a few counts of this clone. The chain couples TRBV4-3 to TRBJ2-1; D not certain. The germline gives CDR1 LGHNA, CDR2 YSLEER. The CDR3 has 13 residues. V was trimmed by 0 bases and J by 8 bases, leaving 8 bases between them. The chain's CDR3 is CASSQEREDEQFF. The CDR3 nucleotides read TGCGCCAGCAGCCAAGAAAGAGAGGATGAGCAGTTCTTC.

The chain links TRBV7-2 to TRBJ2-1, with D maybe TRBD1 (6 bases). There are 14 residues in the CDR3. Germline CDR1 and CDR2: SGHTA and FQGNSA. V lost 4 bases and J lost 5, with 12 bases in between. This chain's CDR3 is CASSSTGPDNEQFF. The CDR3 nucleotides are TGTGCCAGCAGCTCGACAGGACCTGACAATGAGCAGTTCTTC.

This rearrangement joins TRBV4-1 to TRBJ2-2, with D maybe TRBD1 (5 bases). Germline V gives CDR1 MGHRA, CDR2 YSYEKL. Trimming removed 0 bases at V and 4 bases at J, with 9 bases between. The CDR3 totals 15 residues. CDR3 in DNA: TGCGCCAGCAGCCAAGAAGCAGGGTCCACCGGGGAGCTGTTTTTT. This gives the protein CASSQEAGSTGELFF.

This rearrangement joins TRBV12-5 to TRBJ2-6; TRBD1 is a possible D gene (7 bases). CDR3 length equals 19 residues. V was clipped by 4 bases and J by 4 bases, with 23 bases between them. The germline V gene encodes CDR1 LGHNT and CDR2 FRNRAP. The CDR3 loop reads CASGSPGQSRGIGANVLTF. CDR3 bases: TGTGCTAGTGGTTCGCCGGGACAGAGCCGGGGGATCGGGGCCAACGTCCTGACTTTC. Based on the CDR3 plus reference TRBV12-5 and TRBJ2-6, the full variable domain is DARVTQTPRHKVTEMGQEVTMRCQPILGHNTVFWYRQTMMQGLELLAYFRNRAPLDDSGMPKDRFSAEMPDATLATLKIQPSEPRDSAVYFCASGSPGQSRGIGANVLTFGAGSRLTVL.

The rearrangement uses TRBV18 and TRBJ2-7; D gene ambiguous. Looked up from germline, CDR1 is KGHSH and CDR2 is LQKENI. The V gene lost 5 bases and the J gene lost 2 bases, with 10 bases spanning the gap. The CDR3 sequence is 13 residues long. The CDR3 reads CASSSATAYEQYF. For the CDR3, the DNA is TGTGCCAGCTCATCCGCCACAGCCTACGAGCAGTACTTC.

The chain combines TRBV19 with TRBJ2-2; 15 bases are shared with TRBD2. The CDR3 has 22 amino acids. V lost 5 bases, J lost 2 bases, and 18 bases stayed unmatched. Germline lookup yields CDR1 LNHDA and CDR2 SQIVND (reference sequence). CDR3 in amino acids: CASSVGQILGLAGGRNTGELFF. The DNA of the CDR3 is TGTGCCAGTAGTGTGGGACAGATTCTCGGACTAGCGGGGGGGAGAAACACCGGGGAGCTGTTTTTT.

The CDR3 loop reads CASSAGVAVQRAFF. Here the CDR3 DNA reads TGTGCCAGCAGTGCCGGGGTCGCGGTTCAGAGAGCTTTCTTT. This rearrangement joins TRBV6-1 to TRBJ1-1; D remains unclear. V lost 4 bases and J lost 10, with 19 bases in between. The CDR3 has 14 residues. CDR1 is MNHNS and CDR2 is SASEGT in the germline V gene.

The chain uses TRBV9 and TRBJ2-3, with 8 bases aligning to TRBD2. The germline V gene encodes CDR1 SGDLS and CDR2 YYNGEE. V dropped 0 bases and J dropped 2; count of bases not matched to a gene: 2. The CDR3 spans 15 residues. Here the CDR3 DNA reads TGTGCCAGCAGCGTAGCGGGGGGGCTCACAGATACGCAGTATTTT. Residues: CASSVAGGLTDTQYF.

The chain combines TRBV9 with TRBJ2-3; D possibly corresponds to TRBD1 (7 bases). With 1 base removed from V and 2 bases from J, the gap between germline ends came to 14 bases. The CDR3 runs 16 residues. CDR1 is SGDLS, CDR2 YYNGEE, per germline. For the CDR3, the DNA is TGTGCCAGCAGCGTACGTGGCAGGGGGGACACAGATACGCAGTATTTT. Translated, it gives CASSVRGRGDTDTQYF.

This clone was seen more than once but under ten times. This sample includes further DNA sequences coding for the same CDR3. J is TRBJ1-5 and V is TRBV6-1; no reliable D call. V was clipped by 3 bases and J by 4 bases, with 7 bases between them. The germline V gene has CDR1 MNHNS and CDR2 SASEGT. This CDR3 spans 13 amino acids. CDR3 loop: CASSEQENQPQHF. The DNA for the CDR3 is TGTGCCAGCAGTGAGCAGGAAAATCAGCCCCAGCATTTT.

This clone came up a few times. The rearrangement uses TRBV15 and TRBJ2-5, with TRBD2 matching over 8 bases. The J call may be incorrect, as the DNA end agrees better with TRBJ2-7. The CDR3 is made up of 15 amino acids. Germline V gives CDR1 LNHNV, CDR2 YYDKDF (reference sequence). CDR3 sequence reads: CATSRDRGGSYEQYF. The CDR3 DNA follows: TGTGCCACCAGCAGAGATCGGGGGGGCTCCTACGAGCAGTACTTC.

V is TRBV5-4 and J is TRBJ2-3; D may be TRBD2 (6 bases). The germline gives CDR1 SGHNT, CDR2 YYREEE (reference sequence). V was trimmed by 7 bases and J by 2 bases, leaving 17 bases between them. The CDR3 has 15 amino acids. The chain's CDR3 is CASGRGADYTDTQYF. CDR3 nucleotide sequence: TGTGCCAGCGGGCGAGGAGCGGACTACACAGATACGCAGTATTTT.

V is TRBV6-5 and J is TRBJ1-6; 8 bases fit TRBD1. Germline loops: CDR1 MNHEY, CDR2 SVGAGI. Trimming took 5 bases from V and 5 from J; bases not matched to a gene: 5. CDR3 length: 15 amino acids. CDR3 bases: TGTGCCAGCAGTCAGACGACAGGGGATAATTCACCCCTCCACTTT. It encodes CASSQTTGDNSPLHF.

The chain links TRBV29-1 to TRBJ2-3; no reliable D call. V was pared by 3 bases and J by 0 bases, with 19 bases between. CDR1 is SQVTM, CDR2 ANQGSEA, per germline. The CDR3 is 17 amino acids. The CDR3 nucleotides are TGCAGCGTTGATCCCGAGTCCCAAACGTTTAGCACAGATACGCAGTATTTT. Translating it yields CSVDPESQTFSTDTQYF.